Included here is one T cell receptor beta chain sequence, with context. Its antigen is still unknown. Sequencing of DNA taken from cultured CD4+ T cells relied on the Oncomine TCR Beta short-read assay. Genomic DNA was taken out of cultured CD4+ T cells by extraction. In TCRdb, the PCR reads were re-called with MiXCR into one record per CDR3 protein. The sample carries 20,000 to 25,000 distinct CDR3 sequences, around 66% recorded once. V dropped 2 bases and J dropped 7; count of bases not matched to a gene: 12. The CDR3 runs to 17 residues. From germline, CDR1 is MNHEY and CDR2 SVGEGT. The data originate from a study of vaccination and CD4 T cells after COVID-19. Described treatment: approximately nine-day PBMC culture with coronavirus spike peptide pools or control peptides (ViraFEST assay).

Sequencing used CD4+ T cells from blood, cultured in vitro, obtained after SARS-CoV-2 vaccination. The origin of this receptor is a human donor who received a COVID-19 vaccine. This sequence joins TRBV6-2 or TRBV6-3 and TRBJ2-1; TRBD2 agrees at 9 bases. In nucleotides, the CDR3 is TGTGCCAGCAGTTACCCCCGGGTGGGCGGGGGGGCGAATGAGCAGTTCTTC. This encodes CASSYPRVGGGANEQFF.